This T cell receptor beta chain was obtained from a study of shared clonotypes between healthy human individuals. Study outcomes and limitations: Large depth notwithstanding, sorted-subset sequencing proved incomplete by rarefaction. The sharing of roughly 5% of naive CD4 clonotypes was seen across several donors.

This CDR3 contains 14 residues. V was shortened by 4 bases and J by 2 bases, with 9 bases between the two germline ends. Germline V CDR1 and CDR2: SGHNT, YYREEE (reference sequence). Naive CD45RA+ and memory CD45RA-negative subsets were split from CD4+ cells. With regard to this clone: Its specificity is unknown.

TCRdb's copy holds only in-frame clones and misses some; the assay was immunoSEQ multiplex PCR. This sample carries 2 million to 2.5 million clones, about 94% of them seen once, and the ten largest clones take about 0.13%. The sample consisted of naive CD4+ T cells sorted from blood. This sample's subset: CD45RA+ positively selected. The V gene is TRBV5-4, the J gene TRBJ2-2; D is ambiguous. This receptor was identified in a man aged 18 to 35 in good health. CDR3 nucleotide sequence: TGTGCCAGCAGCGTCGGACCTAACACCGGGGAGCTGTTTTTT. Protein product: CASSVGPNTGELFF.